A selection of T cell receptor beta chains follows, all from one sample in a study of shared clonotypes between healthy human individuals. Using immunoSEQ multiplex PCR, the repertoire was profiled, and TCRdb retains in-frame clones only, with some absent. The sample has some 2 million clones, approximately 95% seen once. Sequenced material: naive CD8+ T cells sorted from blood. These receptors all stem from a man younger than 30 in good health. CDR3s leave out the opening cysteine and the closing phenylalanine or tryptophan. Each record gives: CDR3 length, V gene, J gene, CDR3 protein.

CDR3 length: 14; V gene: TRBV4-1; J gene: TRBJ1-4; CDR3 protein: ASSQQPGQGNEKLF
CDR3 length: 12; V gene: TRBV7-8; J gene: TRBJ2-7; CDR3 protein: ASSLVRQAYEQY
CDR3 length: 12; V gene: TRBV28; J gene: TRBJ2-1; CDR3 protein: ASRDTRSYNEQF
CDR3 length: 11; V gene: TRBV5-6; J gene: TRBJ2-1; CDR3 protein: ASSPDQSVEQF
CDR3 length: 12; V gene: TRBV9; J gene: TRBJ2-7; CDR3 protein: ASSAGTISYEQY
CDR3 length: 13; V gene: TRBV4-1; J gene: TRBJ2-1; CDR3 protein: ASSQAELLVNEQF
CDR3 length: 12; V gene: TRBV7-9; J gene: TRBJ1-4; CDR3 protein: ASSRPDRGEKLF
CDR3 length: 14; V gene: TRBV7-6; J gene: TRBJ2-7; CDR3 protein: ASSVSLAGNIYEQY
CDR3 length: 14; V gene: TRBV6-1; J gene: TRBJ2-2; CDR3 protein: ASSEAWTANTGELF
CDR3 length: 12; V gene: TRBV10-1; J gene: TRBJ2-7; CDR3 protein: ASSDPLLGPEQY